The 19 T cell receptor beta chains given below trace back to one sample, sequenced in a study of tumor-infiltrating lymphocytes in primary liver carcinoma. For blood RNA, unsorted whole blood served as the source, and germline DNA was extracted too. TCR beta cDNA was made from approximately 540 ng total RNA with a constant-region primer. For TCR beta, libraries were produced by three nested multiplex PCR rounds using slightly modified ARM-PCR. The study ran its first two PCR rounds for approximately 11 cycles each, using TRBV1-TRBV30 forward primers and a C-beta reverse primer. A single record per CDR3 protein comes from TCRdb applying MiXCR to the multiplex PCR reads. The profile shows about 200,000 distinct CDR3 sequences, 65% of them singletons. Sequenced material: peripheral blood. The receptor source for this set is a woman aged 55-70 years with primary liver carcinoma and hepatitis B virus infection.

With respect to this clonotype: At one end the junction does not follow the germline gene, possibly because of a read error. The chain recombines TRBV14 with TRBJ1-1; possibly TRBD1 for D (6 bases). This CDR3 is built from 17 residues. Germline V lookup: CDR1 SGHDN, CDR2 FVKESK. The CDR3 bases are TGTGCCACCAGCCAAACGGAACAGGGCTGGGGGAACACTGAAGCTTTCTTT. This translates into CATSQTEQGWGNTEAFF.

Written as DNA, the CDR3 is TGTGCCAGCAGACCAGGGGGAATGGAGGATACGCAGTATTTT. Translating gives CASRPGGMEDTQYF. The V call is TRBV6-1, the J call TRBJ2-3, with 7 bases that match TRBD1. Germline CDR1 MNHNS, CDR2 SASEGT. The CDR3 is 14 amino acids. The ends lost 6 bases at V and 6 bases at J; junction bases unmatched: 9.

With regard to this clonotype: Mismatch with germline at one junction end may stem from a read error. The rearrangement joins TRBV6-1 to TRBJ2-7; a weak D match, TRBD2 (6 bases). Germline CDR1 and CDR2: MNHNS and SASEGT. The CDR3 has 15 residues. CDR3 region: CASSEAWTDGGGQYF. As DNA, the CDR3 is TGTGCCAGTAGTGAAGCTTGGACTGACGGGGGTGGGCAGTACTTC.

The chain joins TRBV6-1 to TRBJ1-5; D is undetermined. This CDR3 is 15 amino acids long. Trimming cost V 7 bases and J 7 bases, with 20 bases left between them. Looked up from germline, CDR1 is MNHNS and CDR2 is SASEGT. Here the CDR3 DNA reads TGTGCCAGCACCGATCAGGAACAATCCGGGCAGCCCCAGCATTTT. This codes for CASTDQEQSGQPQHF.

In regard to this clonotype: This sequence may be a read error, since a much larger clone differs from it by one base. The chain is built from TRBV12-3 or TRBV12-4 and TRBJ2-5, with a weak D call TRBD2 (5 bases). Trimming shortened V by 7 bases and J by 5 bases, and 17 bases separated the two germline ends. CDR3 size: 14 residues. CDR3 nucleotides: TGTGCCAGCACCCCCTCGGGGTACATGGAGACCCAGTACTTC. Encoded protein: CASTPSGYMETQYF.

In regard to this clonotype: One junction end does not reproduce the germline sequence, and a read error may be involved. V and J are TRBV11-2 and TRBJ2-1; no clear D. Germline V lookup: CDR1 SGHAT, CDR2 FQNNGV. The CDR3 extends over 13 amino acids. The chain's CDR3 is CAGSLARFNEQFF. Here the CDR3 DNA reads TGTGCCGGCAGCCTCGCGCGGTTCAATGAGCAGTTCTTC.

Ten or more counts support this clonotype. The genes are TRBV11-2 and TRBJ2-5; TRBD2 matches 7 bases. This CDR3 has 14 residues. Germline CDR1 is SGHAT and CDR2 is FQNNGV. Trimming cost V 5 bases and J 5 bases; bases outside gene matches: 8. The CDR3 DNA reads TGTGCCAGCAGCCCGGGGAGGGCCGGGGAGACCCAGTACTTC. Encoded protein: CASSPGRAGETQYF. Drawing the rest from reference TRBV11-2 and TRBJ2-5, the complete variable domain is EAGVAQSPRYKIIEKRQSVAFWCNPISGHATLYWYQQILGQGPKLLIQFQNNGVVDDSQLPKDRFSAERLKGVDSTLKIQPAKLEDSAVYLCASSPGRAGETQYFGPGTRLLVL.

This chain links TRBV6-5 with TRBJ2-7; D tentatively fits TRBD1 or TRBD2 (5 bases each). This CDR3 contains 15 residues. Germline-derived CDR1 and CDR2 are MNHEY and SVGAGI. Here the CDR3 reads CVSSQAGTAMGEQYF. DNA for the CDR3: TGTGTCAGTAGTCAGGCCGGGACCGCCATGGGCGAGCAGTACTTC.

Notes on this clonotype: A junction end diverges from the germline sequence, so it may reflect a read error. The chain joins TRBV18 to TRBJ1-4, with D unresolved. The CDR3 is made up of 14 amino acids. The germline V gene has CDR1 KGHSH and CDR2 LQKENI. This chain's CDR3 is CASFSRTSNEKLFF. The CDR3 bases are TGTGCTAGCTTCTCTCGGACCTCTAATGAAAAACTGTTTTTT.

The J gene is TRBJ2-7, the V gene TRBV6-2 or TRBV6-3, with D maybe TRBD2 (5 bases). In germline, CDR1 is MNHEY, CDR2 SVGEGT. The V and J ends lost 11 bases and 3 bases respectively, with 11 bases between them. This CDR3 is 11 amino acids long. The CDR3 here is CAGSAGYEQYF. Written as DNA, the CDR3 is TGTGCCGGGTCGGCGGGCTACGAGCAGTACTTC.

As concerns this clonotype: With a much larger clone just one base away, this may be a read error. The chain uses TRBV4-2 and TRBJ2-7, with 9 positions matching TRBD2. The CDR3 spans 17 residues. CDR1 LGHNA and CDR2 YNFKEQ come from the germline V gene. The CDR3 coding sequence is TGTGCCAGCAGCCTCGGTTCAGGTCTAGCGGGACTGTACGAGCAGTGCTTC. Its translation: CASSLGSGLAGLYEQCF.

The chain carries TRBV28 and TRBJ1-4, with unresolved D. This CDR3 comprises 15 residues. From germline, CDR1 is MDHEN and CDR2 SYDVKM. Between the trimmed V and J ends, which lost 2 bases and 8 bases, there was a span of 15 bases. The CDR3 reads CASSLSPSGAEKLFF. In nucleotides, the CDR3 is TGTGCCAGCAGTTTAAGTCCCAGCGGAGCGGAAAAACTGTTTTTT.

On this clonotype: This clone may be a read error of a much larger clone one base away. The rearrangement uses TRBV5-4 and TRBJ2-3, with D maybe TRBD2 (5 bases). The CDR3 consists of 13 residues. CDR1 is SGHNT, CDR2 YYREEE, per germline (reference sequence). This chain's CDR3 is CASTLSREHTQYF. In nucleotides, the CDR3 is TGTGCCAGCACCTTGTCGAGGGAACATACGCAGTATTTT.

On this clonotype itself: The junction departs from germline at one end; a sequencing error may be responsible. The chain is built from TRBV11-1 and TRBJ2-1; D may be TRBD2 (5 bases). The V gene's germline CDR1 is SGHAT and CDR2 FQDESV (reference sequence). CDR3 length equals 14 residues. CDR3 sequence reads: CVSNPDYGNNEQFF. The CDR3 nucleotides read TGTGTCAGCAACCCCGACTACGGGAACAATGAGCAGTTCTTC.

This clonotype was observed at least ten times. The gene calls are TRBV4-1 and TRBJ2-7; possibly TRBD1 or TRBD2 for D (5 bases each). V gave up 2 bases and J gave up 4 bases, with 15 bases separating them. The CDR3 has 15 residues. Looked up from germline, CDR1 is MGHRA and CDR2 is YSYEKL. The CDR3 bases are TGCGCCAGCAGCCAACCGGGACGGAGGTTGTACGAGCAGTACTTC. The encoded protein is CASSQPGRRLYEQYF.

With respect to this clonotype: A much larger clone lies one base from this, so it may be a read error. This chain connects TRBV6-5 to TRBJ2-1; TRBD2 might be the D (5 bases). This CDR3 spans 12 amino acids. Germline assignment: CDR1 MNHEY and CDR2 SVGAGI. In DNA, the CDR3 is TGTGTCAGCAGTTATGGCGGGAATGAGCAGTTCTTC. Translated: CVSSYGGNEQFF.

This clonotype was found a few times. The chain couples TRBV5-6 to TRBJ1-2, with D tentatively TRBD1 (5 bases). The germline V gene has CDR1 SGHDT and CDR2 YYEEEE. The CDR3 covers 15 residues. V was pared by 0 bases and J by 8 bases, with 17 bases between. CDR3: CASSLDIGQSRGYTF. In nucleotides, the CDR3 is TGTGCCAGCAGCTTGGACATCGGACAATCGAGGGGCTACACCTTC.

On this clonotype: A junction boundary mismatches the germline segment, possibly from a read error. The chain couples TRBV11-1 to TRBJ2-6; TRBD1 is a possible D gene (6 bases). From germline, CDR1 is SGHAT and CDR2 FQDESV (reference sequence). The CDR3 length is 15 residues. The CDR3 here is CAGSLTGSGANVLTF. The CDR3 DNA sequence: TGTGCCGGCAGCCTAACAGGGTCTGGGGCCAACGTCCTGACTTTC. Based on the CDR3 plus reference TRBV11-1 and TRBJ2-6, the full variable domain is EAEVAQSPRYKITEKSQAVAFWCDPISGHATLYWYRQILGQGPELLVQFQDESVVDDSQLPKDRFSAERLKGVDSTLKIQPAELGDSAMYLCAGSLTGSGANVLTFGAGSRLTVL.

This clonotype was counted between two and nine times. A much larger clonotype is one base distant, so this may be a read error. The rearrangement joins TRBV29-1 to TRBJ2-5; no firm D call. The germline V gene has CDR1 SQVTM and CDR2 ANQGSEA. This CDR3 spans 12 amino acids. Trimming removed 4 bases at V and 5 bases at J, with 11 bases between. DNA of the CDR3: TGCAGCGTTGGCTGTGAATGGGAGACCCAGTACTTC. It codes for CSVGCEWETQYF. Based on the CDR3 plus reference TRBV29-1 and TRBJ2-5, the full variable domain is SAVISQKPSRDICQRGTSLTIQCQVDSQVTMMFWYRQQPGQSLTLIATANQGSEATYESGFVIDKFPISRPNLTFSTLTVSNMSPEDSSIYLCSVGCEWETQYFGPGTRLLVL.